This T cell receptor beta chain is from a study of T cells in Graves' hyperthyroidism and ophthalmopathy. This CDR3 spans 20 amino acids. With 1 base removed from V and 1 base from J, the gap between germline ends came to 25 bases. The germline gives CDR1 LNHNV, CDR2 YYDKDF (reference sequence). In this sample, this clonotype turned up many times. TCR beta CDR3 regions were amplified from RNA transcripts. A first-round RT-PCR of the TCR CDR3 used the HTBI primer set. Each CDR3 protein is one row after TCRdb ran MiXCR on the multiplex PCR reads. The repertoire holds 400,000 to 600,000 distinct CDR3 sequences, with about a fifth as singletons.

The sequenced sample consisted of blood. This TCR was sampled from a man between 18 and 35 years old with Graves' hyperthyroidism. The chain is built from TRBV15 and TRBJ1-1; D gene ambiguous. CDR3 in DNA: TGTGCCACCAGCAGAGGTTTGAGAGGAGGCTGGCTCTTCGGGAACACTGAAGCTTTCTTT. Translating gives CATSRGLRGGWLFGNTEAFF.